This T cell receptor beta chain is from a study of Tregs in tolerant kidney transplant recipients. The study, taken as a whole, reports: Donor-specific Treg expansion exceeded global Treg expansion in tolerant patients, suggesting antigen drive. The most relevant donor-specific Treg TCRbeta repertoire apparently came from expansion with activated donor B cells. Nucleotide sequences could not be compared across some patients' samples due to primer changes. Biological reproducibility was not directly addressed in this study.

TCRdb's copy holds only in-frame clones and misses some; the assay was immunoSEQ multiplex PCR. The table shows fewer than 60,000 clones, with around 93% occurring only once. The CDR3 extends over 15 amino acids. Germline CDR1 and CDR2: MNHNY and SVGAGI (reference sequence). V dropped 4 bases and J dropped 2; count of bases not matched to a gene: 5. Points on this clone: Its antigen is still unknown.

Recipients received nonmyeloablative bone marrow transplants from related graft donors, with transient mixed chimerism. This TCR came from a human patient who received a combined kidney and bone marrow transplant. Some T cells may be provided by the graft donor. Sequencing was performed on CD8+ T cells from blood (PBMCs), taken 24 months after the transplant. The chain combines TRBV6-6 with TRBJ1-5; 7 bases agree with TRBD1. CDR3 DNA sequence: TGTGCCAGCAGTTTTGAGGGACAGCGCAATCAGCCCCAGCATTTT. Protein product: CASSFEGQRNQPQHF.